The clone carrying this TCR beta chain has at least ten counts. Its cognate antigen is unknown. This sample is part of a study of T-cell reconstitution after alpha-beta-depleted transplantation in children. CDR1 and CDR2 (germline): LGHNA, YNFKEQ. The CDR3 has 15 residues. Trimming pared 0 bases from V and 5 bases from J, leaving 13 bases between. Study-level findings and limits: Recipient T cells and thymic progenitors that survived were the source of the high TCRbeta diversity seen at day 60 in some patients. It was reported that alpha-beta T cells came from several hundred expanded graft clones (about two months after transplant). At the one-year point after transplant, T-cell counts and TCRbeta diversity were found to come mostly from T cells that had been newly produced.

The library targeted TCRbeta and was prepared with unique molecular identifiers. TCRdb analysed the PCR reads with MiXCR anew, one entry per CDR3 protein. Altogether 55,000 to 90,000 distinct CDR3 sequences are present, just under 5% being singletons, with the ten largest covering under 20%. The J gene is TRBJ2-5, the V gene TRBV4-2; no definite D call. This TCR was recovered from a boy under three years old who had a stem cell transplant for acute myeloid leukemia, so the T cells may come from the graft donor. The sample was PBMCs, mostly from graft donor cells, taken 180 days after TCRalphabeta/CD19-depleted stem cell transplant. In nucleotides, the CDR3 is TGTGCCAGCAGCCAAGAGCTGTGGGGAACGGAGACCCAGTACTTC. This sequence encodes CASSQELWGTETQYF.